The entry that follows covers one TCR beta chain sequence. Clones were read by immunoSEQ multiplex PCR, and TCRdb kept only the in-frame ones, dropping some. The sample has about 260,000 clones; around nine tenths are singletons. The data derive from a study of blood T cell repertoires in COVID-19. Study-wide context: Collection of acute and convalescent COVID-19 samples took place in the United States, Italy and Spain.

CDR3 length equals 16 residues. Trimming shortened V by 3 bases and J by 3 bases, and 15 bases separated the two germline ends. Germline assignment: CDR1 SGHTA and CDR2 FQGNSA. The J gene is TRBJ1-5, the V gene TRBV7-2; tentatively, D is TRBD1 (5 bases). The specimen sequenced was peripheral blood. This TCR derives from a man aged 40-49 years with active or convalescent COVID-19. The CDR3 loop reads CASSFIGRGFNQPQHF. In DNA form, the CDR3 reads TGTGCCAGCAGCTTCATAGGACGGGGGTTCAATCAGCCCCAGCATTTT.